Presented here are 5 T cell receptor beta chains from one specimen sequenced in a study of blood T cell repertoires in COVID-19. TCRdb's copy holds only in-frame clones and misses some; the assay was immunoSEQ multiplex PCR. The data show a few hundred thousand clones, roughly 84% seen once. The sequenced sample consisted of PBMCs or T cells enriched from blood (not recorded which). Receptors originate from a woman aged 30 to 39 who had recovered from COVID-19.

This clone has just one count. The chain has TRBV7-9 and TRBJ1-6; TRBD1 matches 7 bases. This CDR3 is built from 16 residues. Germline trimming cut 5 bases from V and 5 bases from J; bases unmatched to any gene: 9. Germline V gene data show CDR1 as SEHNR and CDR2 as FQNEAQ (reference sequence). The CDR3 region is CASSVSLGQNNSPLHF. CDR3 DNA sequence: TGTGCCAGCAGCGTATCGCTGGGACAGAATAATTCACCCCTCCACTTT. Supplemented by reference TRBV7-9 and TRBJ1-6, the full variable domain reads DTGVSQNPRHKITKRGQNVTFRCDPISEHNRLYWYRQTLGQGPEFLTYFQNEAQLEKSRLLSDRFSAERPKGSFSTLEIQRTEQGDSAMYLCASSVSLGQNNSPLHFGNGTRLTVT.

The chain employs TRBV30 and TRBJ1-6, with 9 bases lining up with TRBD1. V lost 2 bases to trimming and J lost 6 bases; unmatched junction nucleotides: 8. Germline V gene sequence: CDR1 GTSNPN, CDR2 SVGIG (reference sequence). There are 16 residues in the CDR3. The CDR3 protein is CAWSIGTGSLNSPLHF. CDR3 DNA sequence: TGTGCCTGGAGTATCGGGACAGGGAGTCTTAATTCACCCCTCCACTTT.

The V gene is TRBV28, the J gene TRBJ1-6; 8 bases are a match to TRBD1. V dropped 5 bases and J dropped 7; count of bases not matched to a gene: 7. Germline V CDR1 and CDR2: MDHEN, SYDVKM. The CDR3 contains 15 residues. The CDR3 DNA is TGTGCCAGCAGTCTCCGGACAGGGAGAAATTCACCCCTCCACTTT. Translated: CASSLRTGRNSPLHF.

V gene TRBV7-9 combines with J gene TRBJ1-6, with no clear D. This CDR3 is built from 17 residues. V was clipped by 1 base and J by 2 bases, with 12 bases between them. Germline CDR1 SEHNR, CDR2 FQNEAQ (reference sequence). The CDR3 here is CASSLGAGDTYNSPLHF. The CDR3 DNA follows: TGTGCCAGCAGCTTAGGGGCCGGGGATACCTATAATTCACCCCTCCACTTT. The full variable domain, rest sourced from reference TRBV7-9 and TRBJ1-6, is DTGVSQNPRHKITKRGQNVTFRCDPISEHNRLYWYRQTLGQGPEFLTYFQNEAQLEKSRLLSDRFSAERPKGSFSTLEIQRTEQGDSAMYLCASSLGAGDTYNSPLHFGNGTRLTVT.

The chain recombines TRBV4-1 with TRBJ1-6, with a weak D call TRBD1 (6 bases). This CDR3 spans 16 amino acids. Germline assignment: CDR1 MGHRA and CDR2 YSYEKL. Trimming pared 1 base from V and 3 bases from J, leaving 10 bases between. CDR3 region: CASSQGLTGYNSPLHF. The DNA of the CDR3 is TGCGCCAGCAGCCAAGGTCTGACAGGCTATAATTCACCCCTCCACTTT.